A single T cell receptor (beta chain) is shown here with its context. The target antigen is unknown. Sequencing used immunoSEQ multiplex PCR; TCRdb keeps in-frame clones, though not all of them. The sample records about 100,000 clones, about 90% being singletons. The CDR3 is 15 residues long. V lost 8 bases, J lost 5 bases, and 16 bases lay in between. This sample is drawn from a study of T cell responses to AZD1222 COVID-19 vaccine. As for the study in general: The study pooled second doses at about 4 or about 12 weeks.

Whole-study results and caveats: In the spike-specific TCR repertoire, nearly half reportedly target unmutated variant regions. Regions 160-218 and 743-854 held dominance among vaccine-associated CD4 TCRs, which spanned spike. Mostly white British, mostly female donors; authors suggested clonal diversity may be underestimated.

V usage is TRBV23-1 and J usage is TRBJ1-6; D possibly corresponds to TRBD1 (5 bases). TRBV23-1 is flagged as an ORF with uncertain function. The receptor's source is an adult in good health. This specimen consisted of peripheral blood, obtained on day 0 of AZD1222 vaccination. The CDR3 sequence is CASVERGLNNSPLHF. As DNA, the CDR3 is TGCGCCAGCGTTGAAAGGGGACTAAATAATTCACCCCTCCACTTT.